This T cell receptor beta chain came from a study of T cell repertoires in cytomegalovirus infection (dated by TCRdb to between 2018 and 2021). For the study in its entirety: Recently identified HLA-C-restricted CMV epitopes, whose presentation resists viral immunomodulation, were targeted by peptide stimulations together with well-studied HLA-B-restricted epitopes. Donor HLA type was relevant to the analysis, as public TCR beta signatures indicated carriage of CMV infection together with the matching HLA type. General findings and caveats noted by the study authors: Carriers of CMV infection plus the relevant HLA type were discriminated by the cumulative frequency of public TCR beta family members in the study cohort and in an independent approximately 340-donor cohort. The ex vivo response was dominated by HLA-C-restricted CMV-specific TCR beta clonotypes, which also provided the single most frequent clonotype in two of eight donors.

Data came from an Illumina HiSeq 1500. The raw public data were reprocessed by TCRdb itself: fastp quality trimming at Q25, MiXCR clonotype calling, in-frame beta chains only. Entries are consolidated by CDR3 protein sequence, retaining the most common genes and DNA. This sample is represented by around 85,000 distinct CDR3 sequences; more than 40% of them were singletons. The ten top clones hold approximately 93% of the sample. The treatment or condition tag for this specimen amounts to: in vitro stimulation with specific CMV peptide epitopes to enrich CMV-specific T cells. Comment on this clonotype: Its specific antigen is unknown. The sample holds no much larger clone one base away, and base qualities are not on file.

The germline ends are 16 bases apart after V is trimmed by 5 bases and J by 0 bases. The CDR3 covers 15 residues, taking in both the cysteine and the phenylalanine. Only the CDR3 DNA stays, 45 bases, in frame from base 1. Sequences SQVTM (CDR1) and ANQGSEA (CDR2) are obtained from the germline V gene. This chain is built from TRBV29-1 and TRBJ1-1, with the D segment identity uncertain. This TCR was recovered from a human donor in good health (CMV status not recorded). Some clones in this sample may be carry-over from other donors' samples. This specimen was CD8+ T cells from cultured PBMCs, taken from culture after CMV antigen stimulation. The CDR3 protein sequence reads: CSVPGKEVMNTEAFF. The DNA sequence follows: TGCAGCGTTCCTGGGAAGGAGGTCATGAACACTGAAGCTTTCTTT.